This T cell receptor beta chain was sequenced for a study of blood T cell repertoires in COVID-19. Overall study: Whether acute or convalescent, the COVID-19 samples came from the United States, Italy and Spain. T cells, B-cell-depleted T cells, or PBMCs supplied cDNA or gDNA.

The V gene's germline CDR1 is KGHDR and CDR2 SFDVKD. The CDR3 is made up of 16 amino acids. The germline V and J ends were trimmed by 1 base and 9 bases, with 15 bases remaining between them. Participants had their cohort set by participant-reported clinical history. Generated by immunoSEQ multiplex PCR, the TCRdb table keeps only in-frame clones and is missing some. The sample records some 340,000 clones, roughly 87% being singletons. This clone has more than one count but fewer than ten. The sequence was obtained from a woman aged 45 to 65 who had recovered from COVID-19. The sequenced material came from PBMCs or T cells enriched from blood (not recorded which). The chain uses TRBV24-1 and TRBJ1-6; a weak D match, TRBD1 (5 bases). This CDR3 is CATSDLDGQSTSPLHF. In nucleotides, the CDR3 is TGTGCCACCAGTGATTTAGACGGACAAAGTACTTCACCCCTCCACTTT.